The 31 T cell receptor beta chains below were found in one sample sequenced in a study of blood T cell repertoires in COVID-19. The repertoire was sequenced with immunoSEQ multiplex PCR; TCRdb's copy has only in-frame clones and lacks some. The sample carries around 250,000 clones, roughly nine tenths recorded once. The material sequenced was peripheral blood. These receptors all stem from a man between 60 and 75 years old with acute or convalescent COVID-19.

The sample holds one count of this clone. This rearrangement joins TRBV6-5 to TRBJ1-5; 8 bases are a match to TRBD1. Germline V gives CDR1 MNHEY, CDR2 SVGAGI. The trim removed 2 bases at V and 9 bases at J, leaving 9 bases unmatched. The CDR3 has 15 residues. The CDR3 sequence: CASSYRQGTNRPQHF. In DNA, the CDR3 is TGTGCCAGCAGTTACAGACAGGGGACGAATAGGCCCCAGCATTTT.

The chain uses TRBV6-2 or TRBV6-3 and TRBJ2-1; D might be TRBD1 (6 bases). From germline, CDR1 is MNHEY and CDR2 SVGEGT. The CDR3 length is 18 residues. Trimming left V 2 bases short and J 6 bases short, with 23 bases between. CDR3 nucleotides: TGTGCCAGCAGTTACGTGGCAGGACAGAGTCACAACTCCAATGAGCAGTTCTTC. It encodes CASSYVAGQSHNSNEQFF.

The chain carries TRBV29-1 and TRBJ1-1; D uncertain. The germline CDR1 and CDR2 sequences are SQVTM and ANQGSEA. CDR3 length: 12 amino acids. Trimming removed 3 bases from V and 0 bases from J, with 5 bases in between. Here the CDR3 reads CSVDNMNTEAFF. CDR3 DNA sequence: TGCAGCGTTGATAATATGAACACTGAAGCTTTCTTT.

This chain connects TRBV30 to TRBJ2-5; D call uncertain. V lost 7 bases and J lost 5, with 14 bases in between. In germline, CDR1 is GTSNPN, CDR2 SVGIG (reference sequence). The CDR3 is 12 residues long. For the CDR3, the DNA is TGTGCCTTGGATCCTCCGGGTGAGACCCAGTACTTC. This gives the protein CALDPPGETQYF.

The V call is TRBV19, the J call TRBJ1-2; 7 nucleotides agree with TRBD1. The germline gives CDR1 LNHDA, CDR2 SQIVND (reference sequence). The CDR3 is 13 amino acids. The V gene end was trimmed by 10 bases and the J gene end by 4 bases; junction bases not matched to a gene: 9. This chain's CDR3 is CATGRGGGYGYTF. The CDR3 bases are TGTGCCACGGGGAGAGGGGGCGGCTATGGCTACACCTTC.

This clone was picked up a small number of times. The chain has TRBV5-6 and TRBJ1-4, with a possible D match to TRBD1 (6 bases). V lost 4 bases and J 3 bases, leaving 13 bases between the germline ends. Germline V gene data show CDR1 as SGHDT and CDR2 as YYEEEE. The CDR3 loop spans 15 amino acids. The CDR3, as DNA: TGTGCCAGCAGCGTGGGTCGGACAGCTAATGAAAAACTGTTTTTT. Translating it yields CASSVGRTANEKLFF.

The V and J genes are TRBV4-1 and TRBJ1-4; D not certain. The CDR3 covers 15 residues. V lost 4 bases to trimming and J lost 5 bases, with 14 bases between them. Per the germline V gene, CDR1 is MGHRA and CDR2 is YSYEKL. DNA of the CDR3: TGCGCCAGCAGCCCCCGCTGGGCTTCCAATGAAAAACTGTTTTTT. Amino acids: CASSPRWASNEKLFF.

The J gene is TRBJ1-1, the V gene TRBV5-1; no clear D gene. Germline CDR1 and CDR2: SGHRS and YFSETQ. Trimming removed 4 bases at V and 6 bases at J, with 13 bases between. This CDR3 spans 13 amino acids. CDR3 coding DNA: TGCGCCAGCAGCCTGGCAGAGGGTGCTGAAGCTTTCTTT. This codes for CASSLAEGAEAFF.

This clone was counted a single time. The rearrangement links TRBV7-9 to TRBJ2-7; maybe TRBD2 (5 bases). The CDR3 is 14 residues long. The V gene lost 5 bases and the J gene lost 1 base, with 12 bases spanning the gap. CDR1 and CDR2 from the germline V gene are SEHNR and FQNEAQ (reference sequence). The CDR3 nucleotides are TGTGCCAGCAGCGGAGGTGGAGGTTCCTACGAGCAGTACTTC. It translates to CASSGGGGSYEQYF.

This rearrangement joins TRBV5-6 to TRBJ2-1; weak D call: TRBD1 (5 bases). V was cut by 1 base and J by 11 bases, with 7 bases left in between. The CDR3 totals 11 residues. Germline V gene lookup returns CDR1 SGHDT and CDR2 YYEEEE. The CDR3 region is CASSLRTQQFF. For the CDR3, the DNA is TGTGCCAGCAGCTTGCGGACACAGCAGTTCTTC. Using reference TRBV5-6 and TRBJ2-1 for the parts outside the CDR3, the full variable domain is DAGVTQSPTHLIKTRGQQVTLRCSPKSGHDTVSWYQQALGQGPQFIFQYYEEEERQRGNFPDRFSGHQFPNYSSELNVNALLLGDSALYLCASSLRTQQFFGPGTRLTVL.

Worth noting for this clone: A junction boundary mismatches the germline segment, possibly from a read error. V usage is TRBV19 and J usage is TRBJ1-4; D is perhaps TRBD1 (6 bases). The germline V gene has CDR1 LNHDA and CDR2 SQIVND (reference sequence). The CDR3 consists of 15 residues. The CDR3 DNA follows: TGTGCCAGTCGTATACCCGGGACACGGGGTGAAAAACTGTTTTTT. It yields the protein CASRIPGTRGEKLFF.

The J gene is TRBJ2-2, the V gene TRBV4-3; 12 bases are a match to TRBD2. The CDR3 runs to 18 residues. Germline V gene data show CDR1 as LGHNA and CDR2 as YSLEER. The V gene end was trimmed by 0 bases and the J gene end by 6 bases; junction bases not matched to a gene: 8. DNA of the CDR3: TGCGCCAGCAGCCAAGATCTGACGACTAGCGGGAGCGCCGGGGAGCTGTTTTTT. This encodes CASSQDLTTSGSAGELFF.

This clone was counted only a few times. The V gene is TRBV7-2, the J gene TRBJ1-4; D might be TRBD1 (5 bases). The V and J ends lost 4 bases and 8 bases respectively, with 14 bases between them. The CDR3 has 14 residues. From germline, CDR1 is SGHTA and CDR2 FQGNSA. The CDR3 DNA follows: TGTGCCAGCAGCTCTCCGGGGAGGGGCGAAAAACTGTTTTTT. It codes for CASSSPGRGEKLFF.

The chain combines TRBV6-5 with TRBJ1-1; D not certain. Germline loops: CDR1 MNHEY, CDR2 SVGAGI. The CDR3 consists of 14 residues. V gave up 1 base and J gave up 1 base, with 7 bases separating them. Written as DNA, the CDR3 is TGTGCCAGCAGTTACTTAAGCCGGAACACTGAAGCTTTCTTT. Translation: CASSYLSRNTEAFF.

This clone came up many times. This chain joins TRBV11-2 and TRBJ2-1, with 7 nucleotides matching TRBD2. V lost 1 base to trimming and J lost 7 bases; unmatched junction nucleotides: 7. The germline V gene encodes CDR1 SGHAT and CDR2 FQNNGV. This CDR3 has 15 residues. The DNA for the CDR3 is TGTGCCAGCAGCTTAGCGGGGGGATCGAGAAATGAGCAGTTCTTC. As protein: CASSLAGGSRNEQFF.

The chain combines TRBV19 with TRBJ1-1; D may be TRBD1 (5 bases). The V end lost 3 bases, the J end lost 5 bases, and 13 bases lay between the germline ends. In germline, CDR1 is LNHDA, CDR2 SQIVND (reference sequence). The CDR3 runs 14 residues. CDR3: CASSIGGGWTEAFF. The CDR3 DNA sequence: TGTGCCAGTAGTATTGGCGGGGGATGGACTGAAGCTTTCTTT.

The chain links TRBV29-1 to TRBJ1-2; TRBD1 might be the D (5 bases). The germline V gene has CDR1 SQVTM and CDR2 ANQGSEA. Trimming left V 7 bases short and J 4 bases short, with 10 bases between. This CDR3 region has 11 residues. CDR3 nucleotide sequence: TGCAGCGATCAGGGAACCTATGGCTACACCTTC. Translated: CSDQGTYGYTF.

This chain connects TRBV19 to TRBJ1-2; D is unclear. Trimming left V 9 bases short and J 0 bases short, with 8 bases between. The V gene's germline CDR1 is LNHDA and CDR2 SQIVND (reference sequence). CDR3 length: 12 residues. CDR3 bases: TGTGCCAGCTCGCGAGCTAACTATGGCTACACCTTC. Its translation is CASSRANYGYTF.

Only a few counts were recorded for this clone. This chain links TRBV9 with TRBJ2-7; TRBD2 aligns across 9 bases. Germline V lookup: CDR1 SGDLS, CDR2 YYNGEE. The CDR3 runs to 18 residues. V trimming: 0 bases; J trimming: 2 bases; junction bases outside the gene matches: 12. The CDR3 nucleotides read TGTGCCAGCAGCGTAGCAGCGGGGGGCTCCCGTACGGCCTACGAGCAGTACTTC. Residues: CASSVAAGGSRTAYEQYF. Filled out from reference TRBV9 and TRBJ2-7, the complete variable domain reads DSGVTQTPKHLITATGQRVTLRCSPRSGDLSVYWYQQSLDQGLQFLIQYYNGEERAKGNILERFSAQQFPDLHSELNLSSLELGDSALYFCASSVAAGGSRTAYEQYFGPGTRLTVT.

The CDR3 DNA sequence: TGTGCCACCAGTGACCCCACAGGGGGCCTCTACAATGAGCAGTTCTTC. Translated: CATSDPTGGLYNEQFF. The rearrangement uses TRBV24-1 and TRBJ2-1; 9 bases align to TRBD1. The CDR3 is 16 amino acids. V shed 4 bases and J 3 bases; nucleotides not matched to a gene: 6. The germline V gene has CDR1 KGHDR and CDR2 SFDVKD.

The chain combines TRBV19 with TRBJ1-5; TRBD1 matches 8 bases. CDR1 is LNHDA and CDR2 is SQIVND in the germline V gene (reference sequence). V trimming: 11 bases; J trimming: 4 bases; junction bases outside the gene matches: 10. The CDR3 runs to 14 residues. CDR3 region: CAGGPGGWNQPQHF. CDR3 bases: TGTGCCGGAGGGCCAGGGGGCTGGAATCAGCCCCAGCATTTT.

The CDR3 DNA is TGTGCCAGTAGTATTCTAGGAGCTGGCACAGATACGCAGTATTTT. It is translated as CASSILGAGTDTQYF. The chain has TRBV19 and TRBJ2-3; D ambiguous. This CDR3 has 15 residues. The germline V gene encodes CDR1 LNHDA and CDR2 SQIVND (reference sequence). The V end lost 3 bases, the J end lost 1 base, and 11 bases lay between the germline ends.

V is TRBV7-9 and J is TRBJ2-7; 7 nucleotides match TRBD1. Near its end, the DNA agrees better with TRBJ2-5, so the J call may be wrong. CDR1 and CDR2 from the germline V gene are SEHNR and FQNEAQ (reference sequence). CDR3 length: 15 amino acids. CDR3 residues: CASSLGDREQETQYF. The CDR3 region has the DNA TGTGCCAGCAGCTTAGGAGACAGGGAGCAAGAGACCCAGTACTTC.

The rearrangement links TRBV5-1 to TRBJ2-7; TRBD2 matches at 9 bases. Looked up from germline, CDR1 is SGHRS and CDR2 is YFSETQ. The V segment lost 4 bases and the J segment 3 bases; nucleotides outside the gene matches: 2. This CDR3 is built from 13 residues. CDR3 in amino acids: CASSVSGGYEQYF. CDR3 nucleotide sequence: TGCGCCAGCAGCGTTAGCGGGGGCTACGAGCAGTACTTC.

This chain uses TRBV7-8 with TRBJ1-5; D gene uncertain. Germline lookup yields CDR1 SGHVS and CDR2 FQNEAQ. Trimming stripped 5 bases from V and 1 base from J, with 15 bases between. CDR3 length: 16 amino acids. CDR3 protein: CASSLSSGFSNQPQHF. CDR3 in DNA: TGTGCCAGCAGCCTAAGCTCCGGGTTCAGCAATCAGCCCCAGCATTTT. Variable domain in full (rest from reference TRBV7-8 and TRBJ1-5): GAGVSQSPRYKVAKRGQDVALRCDPISGHVSLFWYQQALGQGPEFLTYFQNEAQLDKSGLPSDRFFAERPEGSVSTLKIQRTQQEDSAVYLCASSLSSGFSNQPQHFGDGTRLSIL.

This rearrangement joins TRBV5-8 to TRBJ2-3; 8 bases agree with TRBD2. Trimming cost V 3 bases and J 4 bases; bases outside gene matches: 7. From germline, CDR1 is SGHTS and CDR2 YDEGEE. The CDR3 is 15 amino acids. CDR3 sequence reads: CASSWDGRAADTQYF. The CDR3 coding sequence is TGTGCCAGCAGCTGGGACGGGAGGGCCGCAGATACGCAGTATTTT.

The chain combines TRBV18 with TRBJ1-2, with D unresolved. Germline loops: CDR1 KGHSH, CDR2 LQKENI. V was pared by 3 bases and J by 4 bases, with 27 bases between. The CDR3 consists of 19 residues. This CDR3 reads CASSPVNAGREKYSYGYTF. The CDR3 DNA is TGTGCCAGCTCACCGGTCAACGCCGGTCGGGAGAAATACTCCTATGGCTACACCTTC.

The chain couples TRBV7-2 to TRBJ2-7, with 8 bases fitting TRBD1. The CDR3 length is 14 residues. V lost 4 bases and J lost 5; bases outside the gene matches: 7. CDR1 and CDR2 from the germline V gene are SGHTA and FQGNSA. The CDR3 DNA is TGTGCCAGCAGCTCGCGGACAGGGCTGAACGAGCAGTACTTC. Translated, it gives CASSSRTGLNEQYF.

The sample holds one count of this clone. The chain combines TRBV11-2 with TRBJ2-7; D may be TRBD1 (5 bases). V was cut by 4 bases and J by 5 bases, with 9 bases left in between. The CDR3 spans 12 residues. The germline CDR1 and CDR2 sequences are SGHAT and FQNNGV. CDR3: CASSSQDNEQYF. Written as DNA, the CDR3 is TGTGCCAGCAGCTCACAGGATAACGAGCAGTACTTC.

This chain uses TRBV3-1 (or the pseudogene TRBV3-2) with TRBJ2-1; the match to TRBD2 covers 7 bases. Germline V gene lookup returns CDR1 LGHDT and CDR2 YNNKEL (reference sequence). The CDR3 totals 16 residues. Trimming removed 6 bases from V and 5 bases from J; junction bases left unmatched: 13. The CDR3 loop is CASRPRGVRENNEQFF. The CDR3 region has the DNA TGTGCCAGCAGACCCCGGGGGGTGCGGGAGAACAATGAGCAGTTCTTC.

The genes are TRBV28 and TRBJ1-5; D is undetermined. The CDR3 covers 15 residues. Germline loops: CDR1 MDHEN, CDR2 SYDVKM. Trimming took off 5 bases at V and 3 bases at J, with 14 bases between the two ends. CDR3 DNA sequence: TGTGCCAGCAGTCTAGGAGGTATTACCAATCAGCCCCAGCATTTT. This encodes CASSLGGITNQPQHF.